The clone carrying this T cell receptor beta chain was recorded a few times. Sample treatment: around 19 received Ad26.COV2.S at low or high dose, single or two shots; about five received placebo; per-sample allocation not given. Each sample was drawn 63 days after the first injection (of vaccine or placebo). What was given as vaccine was an Ad26 vector encoding Wuhan-strain SARS-CoV-2 spike. Clones were read by immunoSEQ multiplex PCR, and TCRdb kept only the in-frame ones, dropping some. The sample contains around 450,000 clones, around nine tenths of which appear only once. This specimen belongs to a study of Ad26.COV2.S vaccination and SARS-CoV-2 variants. Overall study context: Donor was assigned to the Ad26.COV2.S arm of trial COV1001.

The origin of this receptor is a person between 18 and 59 years old who received the Ad26.COV2.S COVID-19 vaccine or a placebo. The sample in question was peripheral blood, obtained in a trial of Ad26.COV2.S vaccine versus placebo.

CDR3 nucleotides: TGCGCCAGCAGTGAGATAGAGAGGGACGGCTCCTACAATGAGCAGTTCTTC. Amino acid sequence: CASSEIERDGSYNEQFF. The rearrangement uses TRBV10-1 and TRBJ2-1; D could derive from TRBD1 or TRBD2 (5 bases each). V gave up 2 bases and J gave up 0 bases, with 14 bases separating them. Germline V lookup: CDR1 WNHNN, CDR2 SYGVQD (reference sequence). The length of the CDR3 is 17 residues.